Reported below is one T cell receptor beta chain. It lacks a known antigen. No much larger clone exists at a distance of one base, and base qualities are not known. Trimming costs V 6 bases and J 1 base, and their ends lie 15 bases apart. As encoded in the germline V gene (reference sequence), CDR1 is MNHEY while CDR2 is SMNVEV. The CDR3, cysteine through phenylalanine, is 16 amino acids long. Only CDR3 DNA is held: 48 bases, read in frame from base 1. Donors were healthy HIV-negative adults with no recently reported acute infections or vaccinations. All donors were Caucasian adults living in Nashville, Tennessee, USA. CD8 memory samples combined magnetically selected CD45RO+ cells with CCR7-negative CD45RA+ effector memory (TemRA) cells. After blood collection by leukapheresis, PBMCs were isolated using Ficoll-Histopaque density gradient centrifugation and then cryopreserved in the vapor phase of liquid nitrogen. Analytical flow cytometry was used to check the purity and quantity of each magnetically sorted T cell population. Each sorted fraction had its genomic DNA isolated and then quantified by UV absorbance on a Nanodrop 2000c.

The sample comes from a study of shared clonotypes between healthy human individuals (dated by TCRdb to the early 2020s). For context, the study as a whole: A couple of women and three men aged 18 to 49 years were included in the cohort. Per donor, three plates each were used for CD4 naive and CD4 memory, two for CD8 naive, and one for CD8 memory. The study deeply sequenced blood TCR repertoires of about 5 healthy adults to estimate repertoire size and the extent of clonotype sharing between individuals. Libraries were prepared and TCR repertoires were sequenced by different laboratories using diverse techniques, in order to increase sequencing depth and limit assay-specific biases. Each donor's leukapheresis produced roughly between roughly 0.85 and 10 billion PBMCs.

TCR CDR3 regions were amplified from genomic DNA by multiplex PCR using the deep immunoSEQ assay. Genomic DNA extracted from each cell subset was distributed evenly over all wells of several immunoSEQ 96-well plates, and each plate served as one replicate. For sorted subsets, each replicate PCR was loaded with 200 to 250 ng genomic DNA, equivalent to about 33,000 T cell genomes. The purified libraries were quantified using a Qubit 3.0 fluorometer, sized with a Bioanalyzer 2100, and then quantified again using the KAPA Library Quantification kit. A separate single-read 150-cycle Illumina NextSeq 550 flow cell was used to sequence each immunoSEQ 96-well plate. The authors processed their data as follows. Because only junctional sequences without quality scores were contained in the immunoSEQ output, filtering matching that applied to full-length reads could not be performed. To assign V/J genes and CDR3, sequences were annotated using PyIR, a Python wrapper for IgBLAST v1.9, with IMGT germline references. Reads with weak V/J assignments (E-value above 1e-6), missing CDR3, stop codons, out-of-frame junctions, or ambiguous translated residues were removed. A V3J clonotype was defined by an identical inferred V gene, J gene, and CDR3 amino acid sequence. The percentage overlap between two repertoires was calculated by dividing the number of shared unique clonotypes by the size of the smaller repertoire. Richness of each repertoire was evaluated using RTK rarefaction, the Chao1 estimator, and Recon v2.1 estimates of unobserved clonotypes. OLGA was used to compute generation probabilities for all TCRbeta clonotypes that the gDNA method yielded from a handful of donors. Held by TCRdb, this immuneACCESS table contains in-frame sequences only and omits some clones. Under half of the omission traces to an unresolved V gene where checked; the cause of the rest is unknown. That table supplies the V and J calls and clone size; D and trimming were determined from the DNA. Recorded for this sample are about 320,000 clones; about nine tenths of them occurred a single time. Around 16% of the sample belongs to the ten largest clones.

Broader findings and caveats from the paper: Across a handful of donors, about 5.2% of naive CD4, 3.5% of naive CD8, roughly 2.2% of memory CD4, and around 0.4% of memory CD8 clonotypes were shared. Clonotypes shared by all four sorted-subset donors showed higher generation probabilities than non-shared clonotypes. Pairwise subsampling indicated that sequencing depth was expected to affect the degree of clonotype sharing among donors. Even with the large sequencing depth, rarefaction of the sorted-subset datasets indicated that sequencing was incomplete. Estimated clonotype richness was generally larger for naive than for memory subsets. Because the study included a small number of donors, the genetic and exposure-history diversity represented was limited. Sampling was limited to blood, and TCR repertoires in tissue likely differ from TCR repertoires in blood.

The receptor chain draws on TRBV27 and TRBJ2-2; a tentative D match to TRBD2 spans 6 bases. Sequencing used memory CD8+ T cells sorted from blood. This sample's cell subset or site label indicates: CD45RO+ cells pooled with CCR7-negative TemRA cells. This clonotype was sampled from a man in his late teens or twenties in good health. For the CDR3, the sequence is CASRSGGTVNTGELFF. The nucleotide sequence reads TGTGCCAGCAGATCTGGGGGGACTGTGAACACCGGGGAGCTGTTTTTT.